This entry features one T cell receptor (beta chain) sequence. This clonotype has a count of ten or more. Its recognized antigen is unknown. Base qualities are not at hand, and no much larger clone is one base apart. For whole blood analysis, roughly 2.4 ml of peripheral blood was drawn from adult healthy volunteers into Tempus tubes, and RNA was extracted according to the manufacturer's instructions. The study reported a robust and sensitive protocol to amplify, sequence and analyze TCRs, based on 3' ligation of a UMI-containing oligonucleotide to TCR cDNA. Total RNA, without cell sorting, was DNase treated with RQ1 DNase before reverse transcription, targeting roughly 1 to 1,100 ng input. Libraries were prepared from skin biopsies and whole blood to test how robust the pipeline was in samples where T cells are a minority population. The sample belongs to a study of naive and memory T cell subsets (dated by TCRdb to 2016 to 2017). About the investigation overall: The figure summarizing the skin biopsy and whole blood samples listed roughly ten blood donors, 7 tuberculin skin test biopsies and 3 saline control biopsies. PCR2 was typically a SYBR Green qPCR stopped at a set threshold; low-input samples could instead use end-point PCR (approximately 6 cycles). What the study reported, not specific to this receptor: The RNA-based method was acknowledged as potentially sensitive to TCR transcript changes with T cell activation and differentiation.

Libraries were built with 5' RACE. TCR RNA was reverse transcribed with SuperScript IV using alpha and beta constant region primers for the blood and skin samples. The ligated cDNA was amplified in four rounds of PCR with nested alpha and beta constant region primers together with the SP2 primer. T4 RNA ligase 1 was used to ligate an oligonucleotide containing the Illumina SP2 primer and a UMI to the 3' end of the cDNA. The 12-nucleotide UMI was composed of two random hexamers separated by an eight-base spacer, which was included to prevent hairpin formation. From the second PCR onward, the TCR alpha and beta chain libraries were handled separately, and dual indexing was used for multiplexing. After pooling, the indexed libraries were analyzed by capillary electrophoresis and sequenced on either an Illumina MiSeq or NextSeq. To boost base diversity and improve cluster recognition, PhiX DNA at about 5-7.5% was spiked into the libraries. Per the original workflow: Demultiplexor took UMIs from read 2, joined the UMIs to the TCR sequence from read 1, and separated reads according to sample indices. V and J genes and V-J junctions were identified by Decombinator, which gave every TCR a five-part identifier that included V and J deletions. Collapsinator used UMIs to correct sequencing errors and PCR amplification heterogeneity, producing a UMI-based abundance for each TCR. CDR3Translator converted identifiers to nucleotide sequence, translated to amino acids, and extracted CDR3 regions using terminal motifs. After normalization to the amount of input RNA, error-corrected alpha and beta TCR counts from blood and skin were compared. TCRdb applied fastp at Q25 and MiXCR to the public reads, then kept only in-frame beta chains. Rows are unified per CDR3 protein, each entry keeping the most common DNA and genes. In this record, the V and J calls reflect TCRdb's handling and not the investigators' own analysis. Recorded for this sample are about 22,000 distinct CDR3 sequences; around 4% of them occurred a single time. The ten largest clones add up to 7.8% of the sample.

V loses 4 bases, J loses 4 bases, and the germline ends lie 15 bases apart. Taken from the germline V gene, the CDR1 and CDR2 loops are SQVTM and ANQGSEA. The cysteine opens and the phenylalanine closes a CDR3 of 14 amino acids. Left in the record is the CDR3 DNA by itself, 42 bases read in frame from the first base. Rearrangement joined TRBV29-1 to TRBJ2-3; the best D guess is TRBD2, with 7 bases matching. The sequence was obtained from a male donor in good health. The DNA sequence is TGCAGCGTTGTTCGGGGGGCAATCCCAGATACGCAGTATTTT. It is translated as CSVVRGAIPDTQYF.